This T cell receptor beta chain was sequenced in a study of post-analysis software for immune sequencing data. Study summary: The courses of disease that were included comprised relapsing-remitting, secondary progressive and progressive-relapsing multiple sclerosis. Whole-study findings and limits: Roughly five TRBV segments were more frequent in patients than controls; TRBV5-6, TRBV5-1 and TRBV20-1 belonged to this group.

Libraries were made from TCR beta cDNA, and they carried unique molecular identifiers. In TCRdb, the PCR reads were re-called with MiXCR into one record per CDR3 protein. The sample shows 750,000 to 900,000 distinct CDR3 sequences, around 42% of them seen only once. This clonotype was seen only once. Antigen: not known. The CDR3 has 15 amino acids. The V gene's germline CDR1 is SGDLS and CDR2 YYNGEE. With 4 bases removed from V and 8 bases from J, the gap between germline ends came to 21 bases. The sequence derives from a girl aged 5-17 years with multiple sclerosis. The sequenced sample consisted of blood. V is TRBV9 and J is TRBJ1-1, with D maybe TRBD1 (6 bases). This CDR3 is CASSSHPGGGSEAFF. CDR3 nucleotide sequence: TGTGCCAGCAGCTCCCATCCGGGGGGCGGTTCCGAAGCTTTCTTT.